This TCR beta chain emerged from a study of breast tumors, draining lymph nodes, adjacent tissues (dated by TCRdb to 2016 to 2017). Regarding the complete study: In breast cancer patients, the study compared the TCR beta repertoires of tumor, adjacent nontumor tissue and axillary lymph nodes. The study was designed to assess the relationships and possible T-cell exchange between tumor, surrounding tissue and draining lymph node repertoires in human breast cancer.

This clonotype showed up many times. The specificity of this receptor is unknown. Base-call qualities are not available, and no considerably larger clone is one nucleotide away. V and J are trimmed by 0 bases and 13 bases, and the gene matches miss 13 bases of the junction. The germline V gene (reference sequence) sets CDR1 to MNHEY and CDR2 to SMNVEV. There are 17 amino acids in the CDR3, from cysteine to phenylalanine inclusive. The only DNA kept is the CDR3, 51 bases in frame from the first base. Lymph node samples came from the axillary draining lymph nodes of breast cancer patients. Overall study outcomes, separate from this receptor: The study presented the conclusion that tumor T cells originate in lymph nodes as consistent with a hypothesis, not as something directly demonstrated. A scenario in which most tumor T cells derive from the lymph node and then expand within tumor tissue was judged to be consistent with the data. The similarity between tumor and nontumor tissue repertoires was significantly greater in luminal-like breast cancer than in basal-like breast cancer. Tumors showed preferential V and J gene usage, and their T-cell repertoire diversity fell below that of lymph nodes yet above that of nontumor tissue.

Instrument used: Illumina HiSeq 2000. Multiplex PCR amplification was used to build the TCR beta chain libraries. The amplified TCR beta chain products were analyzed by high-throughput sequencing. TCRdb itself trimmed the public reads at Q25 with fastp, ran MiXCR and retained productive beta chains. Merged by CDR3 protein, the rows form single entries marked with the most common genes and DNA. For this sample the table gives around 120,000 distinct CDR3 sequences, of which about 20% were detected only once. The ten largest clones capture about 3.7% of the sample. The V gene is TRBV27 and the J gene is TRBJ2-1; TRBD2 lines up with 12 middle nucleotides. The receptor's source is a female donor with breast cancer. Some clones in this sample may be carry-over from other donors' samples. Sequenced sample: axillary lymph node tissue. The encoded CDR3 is CASSLSRSASGRGVQFF. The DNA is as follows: TGTGCCAGCAGTTTATCGAGGTCGGCTAGCGGGAGGGGGGTACAGTTCTTC.